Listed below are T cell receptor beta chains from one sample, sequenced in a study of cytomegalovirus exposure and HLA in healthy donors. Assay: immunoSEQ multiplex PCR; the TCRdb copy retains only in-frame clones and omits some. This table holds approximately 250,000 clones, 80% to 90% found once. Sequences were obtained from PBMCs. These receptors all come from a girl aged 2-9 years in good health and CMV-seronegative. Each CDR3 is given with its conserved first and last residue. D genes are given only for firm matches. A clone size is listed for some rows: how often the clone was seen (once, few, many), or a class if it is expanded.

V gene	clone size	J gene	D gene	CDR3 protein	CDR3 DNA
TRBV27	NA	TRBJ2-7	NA	CAGLGPKMTYEQYF	TGTGCCGGCCTGGGCCCTAAAATGACCTACGAGCAGTACTTC
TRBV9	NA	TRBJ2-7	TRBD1	CASSGTGGESEQYF	TGTGCCAGCAGCGGGACAGGGGGCGAGTCCGAGCAGTACTTC
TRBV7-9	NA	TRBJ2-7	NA	CASSVGGGAYEQYF	TGTGCCAGCAGCGTAGGGGGGGGAGCCTACGAGCAGTACTTC
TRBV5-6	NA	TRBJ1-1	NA	CASSWRTELNTEAFF	TGTGCCAGCAGCTGGCGGACAGAATTGAACACTGAAGCTTTCTTT
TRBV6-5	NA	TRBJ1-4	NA	CASSYSPGQEEKLFF	TGTGCCAGCAGTTACTCCCCGGGACAAGAGGAAAAACTGTTTTTT
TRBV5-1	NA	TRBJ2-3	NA	CASSVDPTLTDTQYF	TGCGCCAGCAGCGTGGACCCTACCCTCACAGATACGCAGTATTTT
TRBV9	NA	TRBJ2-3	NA	CASSVDRDGDTQYF	TGTGCCAGCAGCGTAGACAGGGATGGAGATACGCAGTATTTT
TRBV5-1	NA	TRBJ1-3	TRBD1	CASSFDTGAGNTIYF	TGCGCCAGCAGCTTCGATACAGGGGCTGGAAACACCATATATTTT
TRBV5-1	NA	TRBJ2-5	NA	CASSLGVQETQYF	TGCGCCAGCAGCTTAGGGGTTCAAGAGACCCAGTACTTC
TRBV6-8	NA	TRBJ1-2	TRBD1	CASHRQGAVGYTF	TGTGCCAGCCATCGACAGGGGGCGGTCGGCTACACCTTC
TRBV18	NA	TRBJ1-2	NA	CASSPDSGVGYTF	TGTGCCAGCTCACCGGACTCAGGGGTTGGCTACACCTTC
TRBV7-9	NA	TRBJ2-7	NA	CASSFDGLSEQYF	TGTGCCAGCAGCTTCGATGGGCTGTCCGAGCAGTACTTC
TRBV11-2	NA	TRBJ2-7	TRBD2	CASSLEIIVAGVSYEQYF	TGTGCCAGCAGCTTAGAGATAATAGTAGCGGGAGTCTCCTACGAGCAGTACTTC
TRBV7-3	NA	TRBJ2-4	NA	CASSLWTRPVKDIQYF	TGTGCCAGCAGCCTATGGACAAGGCCGGTTAAGGACATTCAGTACTTC
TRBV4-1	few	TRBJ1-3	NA	CASSHPGSGNTIYF	TGCGCCAGCAGCCACCCAGGGTCTGGAAACACCATATATTTT
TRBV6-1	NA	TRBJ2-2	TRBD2	CASIQTSWVTGELFF	TGTGCCAGCATTCAGACTAGCTGGGTCACCGGGGAGCTGTTTTTT
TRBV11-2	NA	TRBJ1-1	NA	CASSFIPTEAFF	TGTGCCAGCAGCTTCATCCCCACTGAAGCTTTCTTT
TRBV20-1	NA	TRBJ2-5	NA	CSAIEETQYF	TGCAGTGCTATAGAAGAGACCCAGTACTTC
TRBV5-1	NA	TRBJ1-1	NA	CASSTGIRTEAFF	TGCGCCAGCAGCACAGGGATACGCACTGAAGCTTTCTTT
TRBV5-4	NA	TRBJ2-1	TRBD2	CASSLGLAGGNEQFF	TGTGCCAGCAGCTTGGGCCTAGCGGGGGGCAATGAGCAGTTCTTC
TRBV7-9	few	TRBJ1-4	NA	CASSLDSIKEKLFF	TGTGCCAGCAGCTTAGACAGTATTAAAGAAAAACTGTTTTTT
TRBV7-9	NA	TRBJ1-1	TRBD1	CASSSISGGTEAFF	TGTGCCAGCAGCTCAATTTCAGGGGGCACTGAAGCTTTCTTT